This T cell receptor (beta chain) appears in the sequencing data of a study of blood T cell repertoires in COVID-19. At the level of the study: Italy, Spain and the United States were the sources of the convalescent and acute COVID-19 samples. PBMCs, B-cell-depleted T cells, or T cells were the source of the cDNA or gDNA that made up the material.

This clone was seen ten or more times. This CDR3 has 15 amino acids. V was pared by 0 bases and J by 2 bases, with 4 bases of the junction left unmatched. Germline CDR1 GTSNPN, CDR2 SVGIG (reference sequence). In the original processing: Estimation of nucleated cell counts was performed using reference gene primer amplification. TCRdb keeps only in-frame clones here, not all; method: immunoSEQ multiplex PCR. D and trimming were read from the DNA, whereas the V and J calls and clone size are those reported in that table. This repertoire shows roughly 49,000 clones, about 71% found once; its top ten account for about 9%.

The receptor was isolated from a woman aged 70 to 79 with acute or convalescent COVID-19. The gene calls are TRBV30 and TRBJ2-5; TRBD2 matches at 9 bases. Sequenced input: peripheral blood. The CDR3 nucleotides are TGTGCCTGGAGTGTTGGGCTAGCGGGGCAAGAGACCCAGTACTTC. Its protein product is CAWSVGLAGQETQYF. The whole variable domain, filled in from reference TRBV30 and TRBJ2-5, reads SQTIHQWPATLVQPVGSPLSLECTVEGTSNPNLYWYRQAAGRGLQLLFYSVGIGQISSEVPQNLSASRPQDRQFILSSKKLLLSDSGFYLCAWSVGLAGQETQYFGPGTRLLVL.